A single sample gave rise to the 3 T cell receptor beta chains below, sequenced in a study of T-cell reconstitution after alpha-beta-depleted transplantation in children. Preparing the TCRbeta library involved the use of unique molecular identifiers. One entry per CDR3 protein results from TCRdb running MiXCR on the PCR reads. This sample has around 600,000 distinct CDR3 sequences, with around 16% found just once. The source was PBMCs from the stem cell graft donor, collected from the stem cell graft. Receptors were obtained from a human donor who donated a stem cell graft to a child with acute myeloid leukemia.

J is TRBJ2-2 and V is TRBV11-2, with TRBD2 matching over 13 bases. The trim removed 5 bases at V and 6 bases at J, leaving 3 bases unmatched. CDR1 SGHAT and CDR2 FQNNGV come from the germline V gene. The CDR3 contains 15 residues. CDR3 DNA: TGTGCCAGCAGCGGACTAGCGGGAGCCTCCGGGGAGCTGTTTTTT. It codes for CASSGLAGASGELFF.

This clonotype was recorded many times. The chain uses TRBV6-2 or TRBV6-3 and TRBJ1-5; D unresolved. Deletions cut 2 bases from V and 9 bases from J, with 8 bases between. The V gene's germline CDR1 is MNHEY and CDR2 SVGEGT. The length of the CDR3 is 12 residues. CDR3: CASSYPMLPQHF. The CDR3, as DNA: TGTGCCAGCAGTTACCCCATGCTGCCCCAGCATTTT.

V gene TRBV23-1 combines with J gene TRBJ1-4, with D possibly matching TRBD1 (5 bases). TRBV23-1 is an ORF, and what it does is uncertain. The V end lost 0 bases, the J end lost 8 bases, and 10 bases lay between the germline ends. This CDR3 is 14 amino acids long. The CDR3, as DNA: TGCGCCAGCAGTCAATCGGGAAGGGGAGAAAAACTGTTTTTT. The encoded protein is CASSQSGRGEKLFF.